The following is a TCR beta chain sequence with its context. The entry originates in a study of blood T cell repertoires in COVID-19. Germline V lookup: CDR1 SNHLY, CDR2 FYNNEI. The CDR3 has 13 residues. Trimming stripped 6 bases from V and 5 bases from J, with 11 bases between. Per the original methods: Amplification of reference gene primers was used by the study to estimate nucleated cell counts. Assay: immunoSEQ multiplex PCR; the TCRdb copy retains only in-frame clones and omits some. The V and J calls and the clone size are those of that table, but D and trimming were determined from the DNA. The sample records about 140,000 clones, around 89% being singletons.

The chain couples TRBV2 to TRBJ2-1; no firm D call. This clonotype was obtained from a man between 60 and 70 years old with active or convalescent COVID-19. The sequencing sample was made of peripheral blood. CDR3 protein: CASSWAGNNEQFF. The CDR3 DNA reads as TGTGCCAGCAGCTGGGCCGGCAACAATGAGCAGTTCTTC.